This is a list of T cell receptor beta chains from one sample in a study of cytomegalovirus exposure and HLA in healthy donors. Libraries were prepared by immunoSEQ multiplex PCR; TCRdb keeps only in-frame clonotypes and omits some of them. The data show 140,000 to 150,000 clones, roughly four fifths seen once. Source material: PBMCs. The origin of the receptors is a male donor in good health and CMV-seronegative. The CDR3 runs from the conserved cysteine through the conserved F or W. D genes are given only for firm matches. Where a row states a size, it is once, few, many or the class of an expanded clone; other rows omit it.

j_call | d_call | v_call | clone_size | cdr3_nt | cdr3_aa
TRBJ2-7 | TRBD1 | TRBV27 | - | TGTGCCAGCAGTTCGGGACAGACTATCTACGAGCAGTACTTC | CASSSGQTIYEQYF
TRBJ1-5 | - | TRBV9 | - | TGTGCCAGCAGCGTAGCATGGGGGGTTCCCCCGCATAGCAATCAGCCCCAGCATTTT | CASSVAWGVPPHSNQPQHF
TRBJ1-5 | - | TRBV7-9 | - | TGTTCCAGCAGCTTCGTGGGGGGGACGGAGTATAGCAATCAGCCCCAGCATTTT | CSSSFVGGTEYSNQPQHF
TRBJ2-2 | TRBD2 | TRBV4-1 | - | TGCGCCAGCAGCCAAGCGGGAGGGATCACCGGGGAGCTGTTTTTT | CASSQAGGITGELFF
TRBJ1-5 | - | TRBV7-2 | - | TGTGCCAGCAGCCAAGGGGGAATCGGCAATCAGCCCCAGCATTTT | CASSQGGIGNQPQHF
TRBJ1-5 | - | TRBV19 | - | TGTGCCAGTAGTATGTACCAGGGGTTATCTCAGCCCCAGCATTTT | CASSMYQGLSQPQHF
TRBJ1-2 | TRBD1 | TRBV27 | few | TGTGCCAGCAGCCGCGGGACAGGGAACTATGGCTACACCTTC | CASSRGTGNYGYTF
TRBJ1-2 | - | TRBV14 | - | TGTGCCAGCAGGATCGTAGGTCGGGGCTATGGCTACACCTTC | CASRIVGRGYGYTF
TRBJ1-6 | - | TRBV6-5 | - | TGTGCCAGCAGTTACGGAGAGTACAATTCACCCCTCCACTTT | CASSYGEYNSPLHF
TRBJ1-5 | - | TRBV6-5 | - | TGTGCCAGCAGTTCTCAGGGTAGCAATCAGCCCCAGCATTTT | CASSSQGSNQPQHF
TRBJ1-1 | - | TRBV6-5 | - | TGTGCCAGCACAAGAGAGGGCACTGAAGCTTTCTTT | CASTREGTEAFF
TRBJ2-2 | TRBD2 | TRBV6-4 | - | TGTGCCAGCAGCTACAGCGGGAGTGGGGGTACCGGGGAGCTGTTTTTT | CASSYSGSGGTGELFF
TRBJ1-1 | - | TRBV7-2 | - | TGTGCCAGCAGCAAAGGGAGGGCAGGCCAGACTGAAGCTTTCTTT | CASSKGRAGQTEAFF
TRBJ2-7 | - | TRBV11-2 | - | TGTGCCAGCAGCTTTGGTACGGGGTACGAGCAGTACTTC | CASSFGTGYEQYF
TRBJ2-1 | TRBD2 | TRBV10-3 | once | TGTGCCATCAGTGACCTACTAGCGGGAGCAAACAATGAGCAGTTCTTC | CAISDLLAGANNEQFF
TRBJ1-4 | TRBD1 | TRBV6-5 | - | TGTGCCAGCAGTCAAACAGGGGGAAATGAAAAACTGTTTTTT | CASSQTGGNEKLFF
TRBJ2-7 | TRBD1 | TRBV5-4 | - | TGTGCCAGCAGCTTGGCAGGGGGCGATCCCTACGAGCAGTACTTC | CASSLAGGDPYEQYF
TRBJ2-5 | TRBD2 | TRBV28 | - | TGTGCCAGCAGTTTAGCGGGAGGGATAGAGACCCAGTACTTC | CASSLAGGIETQYF
TRBJ2-1 | TRBD2 | TRBV11-1 | - | TGTGCCAGCAGTCCGACTAGCGGGAAGGCCAATGAGCAGTTCTTC | CASSPTSGKANEQFF
TRBJ2-1 | - | TRBV28 | - | TGTGCCAGCAGACCCCCTGGGCAGGCCTACAATGAGCAGTTCTTC | CASRPPGQAYNEQFF
TRBJ2-3 | - | TRBV7-9 | - | TGTGCCAGCAGCCCGCAGAACCAGAGGACAGATACGCAGTATTTT | CASSPQNQRTDTQYF
TRBJ1-2 | TRBD1 | TRBV5-1 | - | TGCGCCAGCAGCTTGGGGGGACAGGGCTATGGCTACACCTTC | CASSLGGQGYGYTF
TRBJ2-7 | - | TRBV28 | - | TGTGCCAGCAGTTTTGGATCCAGGGCGATTCTGGCCGAGCAGTACTTC | CASSFGSRAILAEQYF
TRBJ1-1 | TRBD1 | TRBV7-9 | few | TGTGCCAGCAGCTCTGGGACAGGGGGCGAGGGTGAAGCTTTCTTT | CASSSGTGGEGEAFF
TRBJ2-1 | TRBD2 | TRBV28 | once | TGTGCCAGCAGGGGGACTACAGATGAGCAGTTCTTC | CASRGTTDEQFF
TRBJ1-1 | - | TRBV15 | - | TGTGCCACCAGCAGAGATTTGCAGGGCTGGAAAGATGCTTTCTTT | CATSRDLQGWKDAFF
TRBJ1-1 | - | TRBV30 | - | TGTGCCCGTACCCGATTACAGGGAAGGAACACTGAAGCTTTCTTT | CARTRLQGRNTEAFF
TRBJ1-1 | - | TRBV5-1 | once | TGCGCCAGCAGCCTGTCGACCGCGGACACTGAAGCTTTCTTT | CASSLSTADTEAFF
TRBJ1-6 | TRBD1 | TRBV7-9 | - | TGTGCCAGCAGCTCCGGGACAGGGGGTAATTCACCCCTCCACTTT | CASSSGTGGNSPLHF
TRBJ2-4 | TRBD1 | TRBV7-2 | - | TGTGCCAGCAGCCAGGACAGGGCGGCAAACATTCAGTACTTC | CASSQDRAANIQYF
TRBJ1-3 | TRBD1 | TRBV5-4 | once | TGTGCCAGCAGCACTGGGACAGGGGGGAAACCCTCTGGAAACACCATATATTTT | CASSTGTGGKPSGNTIYF
TRBJ2-7 | - | TRBV4-3 | - | TGCGCCAGCAGCCCGAGTAAGTCATACGAGCAGTACTTC | CASSPSKSYEQYF